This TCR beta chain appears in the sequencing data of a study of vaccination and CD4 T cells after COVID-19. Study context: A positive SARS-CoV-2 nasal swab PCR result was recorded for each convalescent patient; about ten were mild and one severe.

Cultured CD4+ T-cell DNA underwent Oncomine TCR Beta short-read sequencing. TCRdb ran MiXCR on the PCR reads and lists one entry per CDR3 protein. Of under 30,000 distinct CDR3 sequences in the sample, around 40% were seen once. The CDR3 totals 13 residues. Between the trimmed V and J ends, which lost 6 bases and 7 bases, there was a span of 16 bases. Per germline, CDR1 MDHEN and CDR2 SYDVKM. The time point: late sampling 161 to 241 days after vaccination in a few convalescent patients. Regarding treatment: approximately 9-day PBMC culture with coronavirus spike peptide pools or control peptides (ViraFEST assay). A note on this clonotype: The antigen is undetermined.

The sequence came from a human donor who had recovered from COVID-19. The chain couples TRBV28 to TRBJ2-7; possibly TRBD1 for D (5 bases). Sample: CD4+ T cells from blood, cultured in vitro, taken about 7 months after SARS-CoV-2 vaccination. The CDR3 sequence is CASSPDSLGEQYF. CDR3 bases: TGTGCCAGCAGCCCAGACAGTCTCGGGGAGCAGTACTTC.